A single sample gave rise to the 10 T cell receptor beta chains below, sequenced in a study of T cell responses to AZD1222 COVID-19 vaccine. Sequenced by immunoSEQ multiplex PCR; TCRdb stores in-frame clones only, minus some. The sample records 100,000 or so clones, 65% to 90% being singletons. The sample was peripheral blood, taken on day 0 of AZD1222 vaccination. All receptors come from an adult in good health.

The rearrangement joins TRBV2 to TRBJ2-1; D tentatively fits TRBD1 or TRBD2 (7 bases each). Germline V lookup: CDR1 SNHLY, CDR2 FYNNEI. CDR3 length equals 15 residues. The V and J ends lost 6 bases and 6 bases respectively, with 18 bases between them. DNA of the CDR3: TGTGCCAGCAGGGCCAGGGGGGGCTTGTCCAATGAGCAGTTCTTC. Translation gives CASRARGGLSNEQFF.

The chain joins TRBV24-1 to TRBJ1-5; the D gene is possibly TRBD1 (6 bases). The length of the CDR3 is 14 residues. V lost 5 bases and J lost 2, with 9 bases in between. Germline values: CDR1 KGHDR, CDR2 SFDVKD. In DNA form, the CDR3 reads TGTGCCACCAGTGCGCAGGGGCGCAATCAGCCCCAGCATTTT. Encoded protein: CATSAQGRNQPQHF.

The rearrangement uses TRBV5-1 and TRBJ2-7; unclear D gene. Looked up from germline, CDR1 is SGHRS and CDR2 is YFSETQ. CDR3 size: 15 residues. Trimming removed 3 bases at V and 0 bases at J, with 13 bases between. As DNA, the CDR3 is TGCGCCAGCAGCTATGCTAGGTATGGCTCCTACGAGCAGTACTTC. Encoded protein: CASSYARYGSYEQYF.

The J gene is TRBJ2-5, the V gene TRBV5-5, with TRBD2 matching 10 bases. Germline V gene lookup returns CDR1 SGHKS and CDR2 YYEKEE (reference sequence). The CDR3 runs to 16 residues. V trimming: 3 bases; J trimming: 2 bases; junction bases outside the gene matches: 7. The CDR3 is CASSSWTSGPQETQYF. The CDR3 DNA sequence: TGTGCCAGCAGCTCCTGGACTAGCGGCCCACAAGAGACCCAGTACTTC.

The CDR3 sequence: CASSPDSYEQYF. CDR3 DNA sequence: TGTGCCAGCAGCCCGGACAGCTACGAGCAGTACTTC. The chain has TRBV11-1 and TRBJ2-7; maybe TRBD1 (6 bases). The V and J ends lost 5 bases and 3 bases respectively, with 8 bases between them. The CDR3 is 12 amino acids. The germline CDR1 and CDR2 sequences are SGHAT and FQDESV (reference sequence). The variable domain in full, completed from reference TRBV11-1 and TRBJ2-7, reads EAEVAQSPRYKITEKSQAVAFWCDPISGHATLYWYRQILGQGPELLVQFQDESVVDDSQLPKDRFSAERLKGVDSTLKIQPAELGDSAMYLCASSPDSYEQYFGPGTRLTVT.

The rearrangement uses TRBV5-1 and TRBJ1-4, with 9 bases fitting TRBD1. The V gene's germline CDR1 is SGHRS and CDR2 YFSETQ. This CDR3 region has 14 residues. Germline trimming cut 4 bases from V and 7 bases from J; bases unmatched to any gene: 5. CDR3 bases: TGCGCCAGCAGCCTTGGGGACAGGGTTGAAAAACTGTTTTTT. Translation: CASSLGDRVEKLFF.

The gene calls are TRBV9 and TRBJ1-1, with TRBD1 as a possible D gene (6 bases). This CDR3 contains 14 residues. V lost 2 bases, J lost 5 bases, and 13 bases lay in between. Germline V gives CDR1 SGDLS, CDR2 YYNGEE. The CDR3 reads CASSVDGGLTEAFF. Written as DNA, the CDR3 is TGTGCCAGCAGCGTTGACGGGGGCTTAACTGAAGCTTTCTTT.

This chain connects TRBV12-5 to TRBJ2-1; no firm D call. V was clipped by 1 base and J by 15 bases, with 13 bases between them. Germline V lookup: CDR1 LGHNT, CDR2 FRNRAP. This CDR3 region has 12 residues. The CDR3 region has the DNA TGTGCTAGTGGTTTGGGGATCGGCATCGCGTTCTTC. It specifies CASGLGIGIAFF.

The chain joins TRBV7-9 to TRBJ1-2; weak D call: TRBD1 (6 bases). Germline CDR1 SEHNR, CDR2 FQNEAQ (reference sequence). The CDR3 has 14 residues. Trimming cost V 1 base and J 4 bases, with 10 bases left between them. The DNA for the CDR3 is TGTGCCAGCAGCTTAGAAGCAGGGGCCTATGGCTACACCTTC. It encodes CASSLEAGAYGYTF.

The CDR3 DNA reads TGTGCCACCGGACGCAACACCGGGGAGCTGTTTTTT. Amino acids: CATGRNTGELFF. The rearrangement links TRBV6-5 to TRBJ2-2, with D unresolved. Trimming pared 10 bases from V and 2 bases from J, leaving 8 bases between. Germline CDR1 MNHEY, CDR2 SVGAGI. CDR3 length equals 12 residues.